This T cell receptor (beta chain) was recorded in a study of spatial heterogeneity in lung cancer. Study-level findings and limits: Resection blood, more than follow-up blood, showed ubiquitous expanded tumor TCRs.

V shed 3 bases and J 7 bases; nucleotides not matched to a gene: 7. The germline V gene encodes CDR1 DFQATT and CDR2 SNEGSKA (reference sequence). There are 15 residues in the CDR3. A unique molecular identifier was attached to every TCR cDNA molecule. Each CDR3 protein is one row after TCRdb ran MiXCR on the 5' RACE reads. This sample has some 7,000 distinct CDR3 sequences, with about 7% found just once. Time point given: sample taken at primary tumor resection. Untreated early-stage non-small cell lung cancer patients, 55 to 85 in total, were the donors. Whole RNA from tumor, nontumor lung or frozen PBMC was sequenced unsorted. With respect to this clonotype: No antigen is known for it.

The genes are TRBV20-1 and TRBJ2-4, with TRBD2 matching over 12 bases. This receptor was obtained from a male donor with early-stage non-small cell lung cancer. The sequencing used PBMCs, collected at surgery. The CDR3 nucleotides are TGCAGTGCTAGCCCCCTAGCGGGAGGGAAGAACATTCAGTACTTC. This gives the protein CSASPLAGGKNIQYF.